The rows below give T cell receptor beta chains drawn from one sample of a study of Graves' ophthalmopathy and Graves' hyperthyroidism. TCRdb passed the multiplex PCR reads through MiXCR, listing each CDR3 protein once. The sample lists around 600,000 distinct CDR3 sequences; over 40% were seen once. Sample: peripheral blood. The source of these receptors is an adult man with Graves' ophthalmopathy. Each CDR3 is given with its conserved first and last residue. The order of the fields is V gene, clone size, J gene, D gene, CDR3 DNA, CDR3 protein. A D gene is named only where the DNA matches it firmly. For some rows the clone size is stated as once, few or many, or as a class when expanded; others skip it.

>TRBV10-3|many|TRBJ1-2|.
TGTGCCAGCAGCACCCCTCGGGGGCTCGACTATGGCTACACCTTC
CASSTPRGLDYGYTF
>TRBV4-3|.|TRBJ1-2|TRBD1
TGCGCCAGCAGCCCTGATCGTAGGGGGCATGTTGGCTACACCTTC
CASSPDRRGHVGYTF
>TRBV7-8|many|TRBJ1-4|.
TGTGCCAGCAGCTCCACCCCGGGGATCGAAAAACTGTTTTTT
CASSSTPGIEKLFF
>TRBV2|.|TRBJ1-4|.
TGTGCCAGCAGTGAAGTAGGAAGAGGGAATGAAAAACTGTTTTTT
CASSEVGRGNEKLFF
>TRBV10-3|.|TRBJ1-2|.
TGTGCCATCAGTGGGTCGCAGGCTGGGAGCTACACCTTC
CAISGSQAGSYTF
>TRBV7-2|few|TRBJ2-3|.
TGTGCCAGCAGCGAACCGACAGATACGCAGTATTTT
CASSEPTDTQYF
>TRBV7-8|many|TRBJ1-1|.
TGTGCCAGCAGCTTGGAGTATGAAGCTTTCTTT
CASSLEYEAFF
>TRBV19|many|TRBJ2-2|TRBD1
TGTGCCAGTACCCCCAGACAGGGTACCGGGGAGCTGTTTTTT
CASTPRQGTGELFF
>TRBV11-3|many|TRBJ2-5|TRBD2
TGTGCCAGCAGCTTAAGCGGCGGGAGTTACGAGACCCAGTACTTC
CASSLSGGSYETQYF
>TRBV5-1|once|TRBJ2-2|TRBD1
TGCGCCAGCAGCTTCGTGGGACAGGGTAACACCGGGGAGCTGTTTTTT
CASSFVGQGNTGELFF